This paragraph reports one T cell receptor beta chain. The target antigen is unknown. The CDR3 is 17 amino acids. CDR1 SGHTA and CDR2 FQGNSA come from the germline V gene. V was pared by 1 base and J by 1 base, with 5 bases of the junction left unmatched. Libraries were prepared by immunoSEQ multiplex PCR; TCRdb keeps only in-frame clonotypes and omits some of them. The sample holds tens of thousands of clones, about nine tenths seen once. The data derive from a study of cytotoxic CD8 clonotypes in ibrutinib-treated CLL. Across the study: The group held about 11 relapsed/refractory and about 15 treatment-naive patients, with 17 to 18 IGHV unmutated. An average of around 250,000 productive templates and tens of thousands of productive rearrangements was obtained per sample.

General study points: The times at which samples were taken varied between sustained-remission and progressing patients.

This sample comprised PBMCs, obtained after 12 months of ibrutinib treatment. The chain employs TRBV7-2 and TRBJ2-7; 12 nucleotides agree with TRBD2. The clonotype originates from a human donor with chronic lymphocytic leukemia. The CDR3, as DNA: TGTGCCAGCAGCTTAGAACTAGCGGGAGGTCCGTCCTACGAGCAGTACTTC. It codes for CASSLELAGGPSYEQYF.